The present TCR beta chain was sequenced within a study of beta chain features in type 1 diabetes. Broader study findings: Significant though moderate, a shortening of TCRB CDR3s appeared in all four CD4+ subsets of Type 1 diabetes patients. Shorter templates might be favored by PCR, equally in patients and controls. Reduced insertions and increased deletions marked VDJ junctions in type 1 diabetes patients. Researchers could not determine here whether HLA type influences TCRB rearrangement.

V was pared by 4 bases and J by 2 bases, with 5 bases of the junction left unmatched. This CDR3 is 14 amino acids long. Germline CDR1 is SGDLS and CDR2 is YYNGEE. Details on this clone: No antigen is known for it. Within the sample, other DNA sequences also encode this same CDR3.

As every portion of the isolated RNA was reverse transcribed, the sequencing read expressed TCRB transcripts. The read count averaged approximately 3.5 million across naive, central memory and regulatory T cell samples. The repertoire was sequenced with immunoSEQ multiplex PCR; TCRdb's copy has only in-frame clones and lacks some. The table includes some 280,000 clones, approximately 14% detected once. The sample consisted of naive CD4+ T cells from blood. The origin of this receptor is a man aged 25-40 years with type 1 diabetes. The genes are TRBV9 and TRBJ2-5; 7 bases are a match to TRBD1. CDR3 residues: CASSPRQGQETQYF. In DNA form, the CDR3 reads TGTGCCAGCAGCCCCCGACAGGGACAAGAGACCCAGTACTTC.